This T cell receptor beta chain was captured by sequencing in a study of beta chain features in type 1 diabetes. General study findings and limits: Patients with type 1 diabetes showed fewer VDJ junction insertions and more deletions. The study found moderately but significantly shorter TCRB CDR3s in all four CD4+ subsets of Type 1 diabetes patients. With patients and controls alike, PCR might favor shorter templates to an equal degree.

With 6 bases removed from V and 0 bases from J, the gap between germline ends came to 12 bases. CDR1 is MDHEN and CDR2 is SYDVKM in the germline V gene. This CDR3 is 14 amino acids long. Populations obtained by sorting all exceeded 98% purity. The isolated RNA, all of it, was reverse transcribed, so expressed TCRB transcripts were what got sequenced. TCRdb's copy holds only in-frame clones and misses some; the assay was immunoSEQ multiplex PCR. The sample has some 290,000 clones, about 13% seen once. As concerns this clone: Its matching antigen is unknown.

The TCR was taken from a man aged 30 to 39 with type 1 diabetes. The specimen was naive CD4+ T cells from blood. This sequence joins TRBV28 and TRBJ2-7; D is unresolved. This CDR3 is CASRGGGSSYEQYF. The CDR3 DNA sequence: TGTGCCAGCAGGGGTGGCGGAAGCTCCTACGAGCAGTACTTC.